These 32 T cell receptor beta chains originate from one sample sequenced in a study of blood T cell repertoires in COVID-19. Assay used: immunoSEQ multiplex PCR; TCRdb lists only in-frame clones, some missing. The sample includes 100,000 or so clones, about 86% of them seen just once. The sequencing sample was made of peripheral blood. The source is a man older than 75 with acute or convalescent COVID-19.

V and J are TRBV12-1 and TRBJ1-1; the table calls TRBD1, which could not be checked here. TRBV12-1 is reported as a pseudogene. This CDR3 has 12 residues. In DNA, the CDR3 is TGTGCCAGCAGCTCGGGACAGGCCGTAGCTTTCTTT. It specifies CASSSGQAVAFF.

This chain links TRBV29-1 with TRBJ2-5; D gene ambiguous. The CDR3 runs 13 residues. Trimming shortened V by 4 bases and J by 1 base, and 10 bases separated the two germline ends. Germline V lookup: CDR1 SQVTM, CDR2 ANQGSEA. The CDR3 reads CSVVAQPQETQYF. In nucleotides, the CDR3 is TGCAGCGTTGTTGCACAGCCCCAAGAGACCCAGTACTTC.

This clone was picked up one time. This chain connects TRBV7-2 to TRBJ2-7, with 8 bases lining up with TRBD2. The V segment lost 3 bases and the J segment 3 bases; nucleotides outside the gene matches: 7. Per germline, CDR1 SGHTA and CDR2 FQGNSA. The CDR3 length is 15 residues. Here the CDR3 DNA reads TGTGCCAGCAGCTTCACTAGCGGTATGAACTACGAGCAGTACTTC. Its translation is CASSFTSGMNYEQYF.

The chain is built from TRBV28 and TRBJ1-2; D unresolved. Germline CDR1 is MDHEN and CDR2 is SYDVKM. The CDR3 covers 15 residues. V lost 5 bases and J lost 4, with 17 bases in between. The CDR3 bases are TGTGCCAGCAGTCCCCCTGGGGAGTTTGGCTATGGCTACACCTTC. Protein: CASSPPGEFGYGYTF.

CDR3 region: CASSSSSGGSLDTQYF. The CDR3 coding sequence is TGCGCCAGCAGCTCTAGTTCTGGCGGGAGTCTGGATACGCAGTATTTT. The rearrangement joins TRBV4-1 to TRBJ2-3, with 7 positions matching TRBD2. J was trimmed by 6 bases and V by 5 bases; bases with no gene match: 14. CDR1 is MGHRA, CDR2 YSYEKL, per germline. This CDR3 has 16 residues.

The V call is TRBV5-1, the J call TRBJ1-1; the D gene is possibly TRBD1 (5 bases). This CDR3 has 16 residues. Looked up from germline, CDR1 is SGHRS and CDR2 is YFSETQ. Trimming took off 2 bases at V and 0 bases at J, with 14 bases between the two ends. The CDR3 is CASSLEAGTLNTEAFF. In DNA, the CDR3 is TGCGCCAGCAGCTTAGAGGCCGGGACTTTGAACACTGAAGCTTTCTTT.

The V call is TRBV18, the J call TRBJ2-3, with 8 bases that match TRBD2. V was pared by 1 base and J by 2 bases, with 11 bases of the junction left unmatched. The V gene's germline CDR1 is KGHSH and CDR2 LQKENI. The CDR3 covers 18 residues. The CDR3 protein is CASSPRRTGTSFTDTQYF. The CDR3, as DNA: TGTGCCAGCTCACCACGACGAACCGGGACTAGTTTCACAGATACGCAGTATTTT.

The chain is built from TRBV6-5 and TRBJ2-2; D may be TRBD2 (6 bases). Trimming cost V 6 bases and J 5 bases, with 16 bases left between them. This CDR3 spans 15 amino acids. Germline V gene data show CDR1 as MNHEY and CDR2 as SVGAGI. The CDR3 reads CASRITGGVTGELFF. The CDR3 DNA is TGTGCCAGCAGGATTACAGGAGGGGTAACCGGGGAGCTGTTTTTT.

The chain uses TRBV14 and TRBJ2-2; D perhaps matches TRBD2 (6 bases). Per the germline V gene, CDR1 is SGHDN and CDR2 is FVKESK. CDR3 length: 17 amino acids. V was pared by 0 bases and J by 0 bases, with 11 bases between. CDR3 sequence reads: CASSQDHKRANTGELFF. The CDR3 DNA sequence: TGTGCCAGCAGCCAAGATCATAAGCGGGCGAACACCGGGGAGCTGTTTTTT.

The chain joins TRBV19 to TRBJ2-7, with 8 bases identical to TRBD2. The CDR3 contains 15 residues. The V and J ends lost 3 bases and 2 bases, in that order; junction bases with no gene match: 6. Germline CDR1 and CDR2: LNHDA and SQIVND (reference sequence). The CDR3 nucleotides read TGTGCCAGTAGTATTGGACTAGCCCTTACCTACGAGCAGTACTTC. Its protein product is CASSIGLALTYEQYF.

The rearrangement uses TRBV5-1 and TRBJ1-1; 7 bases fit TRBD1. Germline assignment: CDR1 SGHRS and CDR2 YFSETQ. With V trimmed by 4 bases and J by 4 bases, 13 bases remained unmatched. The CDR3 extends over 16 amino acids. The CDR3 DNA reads TGCGCCAGCAGCCCTGGACAGGTCGCTAGGGGCACTGAAGCTTTCTTT. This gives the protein CASSPGQVARGTEAFF.

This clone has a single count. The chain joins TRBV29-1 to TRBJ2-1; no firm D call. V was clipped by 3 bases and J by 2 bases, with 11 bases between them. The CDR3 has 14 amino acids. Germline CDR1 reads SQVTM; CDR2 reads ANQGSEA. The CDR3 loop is CSVDSSSAYNEQFF. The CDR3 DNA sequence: TGCAGCGTTGATTCCTCCTCGGCCTACAATGAGCAGTTCTTC.

The CDR3 region is CSGTGGWLNTEAFF. CDR3 nucleotide sequence: TGCAGCGGGACAGGGGGCTGGCTGAACACTGAAGCTTTCTTT. This chain joins TRBV29-1 and TRBJ1-1, with 11 bases that match TRBD1. The V gene end was trimmed by 7 bases and the J gene end by 0 bases; junction bases not matched to a gene: 4. Germline-derived CDR1 and CDR2 are SQVTM and ANQGSEA. The CDR3 extends over 14 amino acids.

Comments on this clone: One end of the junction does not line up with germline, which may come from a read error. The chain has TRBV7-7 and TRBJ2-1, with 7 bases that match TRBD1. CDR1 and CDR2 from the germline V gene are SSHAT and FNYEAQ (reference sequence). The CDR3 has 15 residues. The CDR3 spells CASSPIQGYGNEQFF. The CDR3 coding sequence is TGTGCTAGCAGCCCTATACAGGGGTATGGGAATGAGCAGTTCTTC.

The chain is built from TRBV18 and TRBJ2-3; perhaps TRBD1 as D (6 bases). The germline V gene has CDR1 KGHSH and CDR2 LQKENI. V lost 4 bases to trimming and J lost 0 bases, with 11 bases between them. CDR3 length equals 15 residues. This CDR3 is CASSRRDTSTDTQYF. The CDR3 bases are TGTGCCAGCTCACGAAGGGACACTAGCACAGATACGCAGTATTTT.

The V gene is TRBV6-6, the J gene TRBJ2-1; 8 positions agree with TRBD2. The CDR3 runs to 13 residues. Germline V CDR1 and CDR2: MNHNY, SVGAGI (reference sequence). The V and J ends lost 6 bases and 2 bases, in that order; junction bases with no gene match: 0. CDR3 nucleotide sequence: TGTGCCAGCAGCGGGAGGGCCTACAATGAGCAGTTCTTC. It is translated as CASSGRAYNEQFF.

The CDR3 DNA reads as TGTGCCAGTAGTATAGTATGGGGGGATGATTCACCCCTCCACTTT. This encodes CASSIVWGDDSPLHF. This chain uses TRBV19 with TRBJ1-6; tentatively, D is TRBD1 (5 bases). The CDR3 spans 15 residues. The V and J ends lost 1 base and 8 bases respectively, with 12 bases between them. Germline CDR1 and CDR2: LNHDA and SQIVND (reference sequence).

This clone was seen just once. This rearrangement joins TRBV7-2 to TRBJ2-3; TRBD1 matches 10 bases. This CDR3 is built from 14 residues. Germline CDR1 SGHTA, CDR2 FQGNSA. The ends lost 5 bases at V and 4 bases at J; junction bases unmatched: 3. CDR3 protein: CASSVDRGPDTQYF. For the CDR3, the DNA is TGTGCCAGCAGCGTCGACAGGGGGCCAGATACGCAGTATTTT.

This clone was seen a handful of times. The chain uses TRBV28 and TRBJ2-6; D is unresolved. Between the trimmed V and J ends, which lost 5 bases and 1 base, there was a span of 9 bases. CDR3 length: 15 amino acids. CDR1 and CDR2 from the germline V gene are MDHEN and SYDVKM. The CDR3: CASSPRTSGANVLTF. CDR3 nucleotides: TGTGCCAGCAGTCCCCGCACTTCTGGGGCCAACGTCCTGACTTTC.

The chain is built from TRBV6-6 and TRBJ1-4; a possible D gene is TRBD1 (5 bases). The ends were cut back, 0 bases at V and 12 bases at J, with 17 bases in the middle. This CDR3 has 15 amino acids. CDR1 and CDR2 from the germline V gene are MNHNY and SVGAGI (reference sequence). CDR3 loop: CASSYSRQSGKELFF. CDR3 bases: TGTGCCAGCAGTTACTCGAGACAGAGTGGAAAGGAACTGTTTTTT.

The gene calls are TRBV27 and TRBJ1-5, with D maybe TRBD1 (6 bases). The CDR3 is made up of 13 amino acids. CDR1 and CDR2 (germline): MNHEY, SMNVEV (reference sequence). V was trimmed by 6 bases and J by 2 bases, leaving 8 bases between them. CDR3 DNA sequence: TGTGCCAGCAGGGACAGTCGCAATCAGCCCCAGCATTTT. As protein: CASRDSRNQPQHF.

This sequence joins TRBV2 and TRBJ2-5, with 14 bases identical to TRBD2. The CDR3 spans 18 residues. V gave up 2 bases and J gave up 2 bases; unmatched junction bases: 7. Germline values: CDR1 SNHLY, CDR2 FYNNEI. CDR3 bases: TGTGCCAGCAGTGAATCTCGGGGACTAGCGGGAGCACAAGAGACCCAGTACTTC. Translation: CASSESRGLAGAQETQYF.

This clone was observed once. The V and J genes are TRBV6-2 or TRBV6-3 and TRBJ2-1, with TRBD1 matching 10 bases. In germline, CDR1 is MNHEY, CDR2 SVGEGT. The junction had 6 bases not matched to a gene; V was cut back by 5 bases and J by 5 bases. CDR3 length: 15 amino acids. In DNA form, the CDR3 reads TGTGCCAGCAGTACCGGGACAGGGGTCCACAATGAGCAGTTCTTC. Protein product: CASSTGTGVHNEQFF.

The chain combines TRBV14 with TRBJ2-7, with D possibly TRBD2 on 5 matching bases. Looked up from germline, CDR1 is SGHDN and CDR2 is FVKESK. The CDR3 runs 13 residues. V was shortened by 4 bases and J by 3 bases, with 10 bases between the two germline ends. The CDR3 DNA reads TGTGCCAGCAGCCCACTAGGGTTCTACGAGCAGTACTTC. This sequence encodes CASSPLGFYEQYF. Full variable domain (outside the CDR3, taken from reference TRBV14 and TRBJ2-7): EAGVTQFPSHSVIEKGQTVTLRCDPISGHDNLYWYRRVMGKEIKFLLHFVKESKQDESGMPNNRFLAERTGGTYSTLKVQPAELEDSGVYFCASSPLGFYEQYFGPGTRLTVT.

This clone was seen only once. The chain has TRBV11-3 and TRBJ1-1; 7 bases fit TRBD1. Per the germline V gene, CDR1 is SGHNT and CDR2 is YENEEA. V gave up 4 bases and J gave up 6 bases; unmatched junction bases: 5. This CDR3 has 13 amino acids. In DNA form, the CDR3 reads TGTGCCAGCAGCTCGACAGGGAGGTCTGAAGCTTTCTTT. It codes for CASSSTGRSEAFF.

CDR3 coding DNA: TGTGCCAGCTCACAGGGACTAGCGGGATACAATGAGCAGTTCTTC. Its translation is CASSQGLAGYNEQFF. The chain has TRBV18 and TRBJ2-1; 13 bases fit TRBD2. In germline, CDR1 is KGHSH, CDR2 LQKENI. J lost 4 bases, V lost 4 bases, and 1 base had no gene match. The CDR3 loop spans 15 amino acids.

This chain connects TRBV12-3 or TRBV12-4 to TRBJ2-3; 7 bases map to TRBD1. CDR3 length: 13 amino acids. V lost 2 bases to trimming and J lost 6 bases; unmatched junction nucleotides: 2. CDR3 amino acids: CASSLRQGDTQYF. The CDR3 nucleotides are TGTGCCAGCAGTTTACGACAGGGCGATACGCAGTATTTT.

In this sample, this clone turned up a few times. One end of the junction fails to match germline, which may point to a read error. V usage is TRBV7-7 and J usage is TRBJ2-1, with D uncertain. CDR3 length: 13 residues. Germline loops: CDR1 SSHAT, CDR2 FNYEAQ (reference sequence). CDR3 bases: TGTGCTAGCAGCCTCTCGGAGTACTATGAGCAGTTCTTC. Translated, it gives CASSLSEYYEQFF.

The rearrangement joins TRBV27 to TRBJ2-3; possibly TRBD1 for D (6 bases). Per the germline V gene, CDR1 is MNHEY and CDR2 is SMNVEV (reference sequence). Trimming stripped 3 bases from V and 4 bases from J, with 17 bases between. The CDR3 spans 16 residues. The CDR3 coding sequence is TGTGCCAGCAGTTTCGAGGCGTCTCCAGGGGCAGATACGCAGTATTTT. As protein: CASSFEASPGADTQYF.

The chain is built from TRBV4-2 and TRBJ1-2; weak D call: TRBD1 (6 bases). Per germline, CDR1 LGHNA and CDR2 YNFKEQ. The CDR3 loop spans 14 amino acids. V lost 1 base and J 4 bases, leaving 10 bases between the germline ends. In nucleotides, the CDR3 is TGTGCCAGCAGCCAAGTGGCGACAGGCTATGGCTACACCTTC. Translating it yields CASSQVATGYGYTF.

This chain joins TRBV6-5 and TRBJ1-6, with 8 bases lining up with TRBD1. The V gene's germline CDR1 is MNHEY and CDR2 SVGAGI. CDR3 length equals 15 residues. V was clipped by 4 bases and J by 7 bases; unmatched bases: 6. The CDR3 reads CASSFGDRINSPLHF. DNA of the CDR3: TGTGCCAGCAGTTTTGGGGACAGGATCAATTCACCCCTCCACTTT.

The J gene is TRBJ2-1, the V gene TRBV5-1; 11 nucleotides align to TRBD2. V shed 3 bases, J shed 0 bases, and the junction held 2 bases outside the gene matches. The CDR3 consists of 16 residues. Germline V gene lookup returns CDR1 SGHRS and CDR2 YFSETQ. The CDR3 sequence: CASSSTSGSSYNEQFF. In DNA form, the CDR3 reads TGCGCCAGCAGCTCAACTAGCGGGAGCTCCTACAATGAGCAGTTCTTC. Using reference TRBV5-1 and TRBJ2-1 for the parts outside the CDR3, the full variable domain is KAGVTQTPRYLIKTRGQQVTLSCSPISGHRSVSWYQQTPGQGLQFLFEYFSETQRNKGNFPGRFSGRQFSNSRSEMNVSTLELGDSALYLCASSSTSGSSYNEQFFGPGTRLTVL.